This T cell receptor beta chain comes out of a study of blood T cell repertoires in COVID-19. In the study overall: The study drew acute and convalescent COVID-19 samples from the United States, Italy and Spain. T cells, B-cell-depleted T cells, or PBMCs supplied cDNA or gDNA.

Per the original data handling: By means of reference gene primer amplification, nucleated cell counts were estimated. Profiling relied on immunoSEQ multiplex PCR, and the TCRdb table lists in-frame clones only, not all of them. Clone size and V and J calls were adopted from that table, with D and trimming inferred from the DNA. The data contain tens of thousands of clones, around 84% of them singletons. V was shortened by 2 bases and J by 6 bases, with 12 bases between the two germline ends. Germline V CDR1 and CDR2: SGHTA, FQGTGA. The CDR3 is 14 amino acids. This chain uses TRBV7-3 with TRBJ2-3, with D uncertain. The sequence derives from a human donor in a cohort sampled during active COVID-19. The sequenced material came from peripheral blood. CDR3 DNA: TGTGCCAGCAGCTTAGGGCTCCCTCGCGATACGCAGTATTTT. This translates into CASSLGLPRDTQYF. The complete variable domain, with remaining parts taken from reference TRBV7-3 and TRBJ2-3, reads GAGVSQTPSNKVTEKGKYVELRCDPISGHTALYWYRQSLGQGPEFLIYFQGTGAADDSGLPNDRFFAVRPEGSVSTLKIQRTERGDSAVYLCASSLGLPRDTQYFGPGTRLTVL.